This T cell receptor beta chain was identified during a study of cytomegalovirus exposure and HLA in healthy donors. The wider study: T cells numbering approximately 170 million yielded fewer than 140 million unique TCR beta sequences in an earlier analysis. Study outcomes and limitations: TCR beta sequences reportedly predicted the HLA-A and HLA-B alleles of most subjects accurately.

Use of 60 Vbeta and 13 Jbeta primers characterized the PCR. Authors' data handling: Unique TCR beta chains numbered 80 million to 95 million in a later analysis, with about 9.9 million shared. Profiled with immunoSEQ multiplex PCR; TCRdb holds only in-frame clones, not every one. The V and J calls and clone size come from that table; D and trimming were worked out from the DNA. The table has around 120,000 clones, about four fifths seen once; the top ten hold over 3%. As regards this clone: Its antigen is currently unknown.

CDR1 and CDR2 (germline): LGHNA, YSLEER. Trimming took off 3 bases at V and 6 bases at J, with 12 bases between the two ends. This CDR3 comprises 13 residues. There were likely unrecorded immune exposures, though donors were nominally healthy when sampled. This receptor was taken from a woman between 35 and 50 years old in good health and CMV-seronegative. Sequencing was carried out using PBMCs. This rearrangement joins TRBV4-3 to TRBJ2-7; no clear D gene. The CDR3 region has the DNA TGCGCCAGCAGCCAGAGGAAATATGGCGAGCAGTACTTC. Encoded protein: CASSQRKYGEQYF.